A selection of T cell receptor beta chains follows, all from one sample in a study of CXCR3-negative and CXCR3-positive naive CD8 T cells. TCRdb reprocessed the 5' RACE reads, with one entry per CDR3 protein and no DNA. In all, the sample yields tens of thousands of distinct CDR3 sequences. Sample: memory CD8+ T cells from blood. The origin of the receptors is a human donor in good health. Some clones in this sample may be carry-over from other donors' samples. Both conserved end residues are part of each CDR3. Part of the rows lack a size; the others show once, few, many or a class for expanded clones.

j_call v_call clone_size cdr3_aa
TRBJ2-3 TRBV18 NA CASSTLNRDYGTSGGSTDTQYF
TRBJ2-7 TRBV5-6 NA CASSLAQANSYEQYF
TRBJ2-7 TRBV12-3/TRBV12-4 NA CASSPIRDSEQYF
TRBJ2-7 TRBV29-1 NA CSVEDAGGEQYF
TRBJ2-7 TRBV20-1 NA CSARWVPDNYEQYF
TRBJ2-1 TRBV20-1 NA CSARAPRPDSYNEQFF
TRBJ1-4 TRBV14 medium-sized CASSQELGEDPSEKLFF
TRBJ1-1 TRBV15 medium-sized CATSPGATEAFF
TRBJ2-2 TRBV12-3/TRBV12-4 NA CASSSPGRGSGELFF
TRBJ2-7 TRBV29-1 NA CSVDGTGGSYEQYF
TRBJ2-7 TRBV12-3/TRBV12-4 NA CASSVTGLAYEQYF
TRBJ1-6 TRBV21-1 NA CASSSLAGFNSPLHF
TRBJ2-1 TRBV29-1 NA CSAGQGDYNEQFF
TRBJ1-6 TRBV7-9 NA CASSPGGGNYGGTLHF
TRBJ2-1 TRBV19 medium-sized CASSTDSGEQFF
TRBJ1-1 TRBV29-1 NA CSVEDGGQGGLTEAFF
TRBJ2-3 TRBV7-9 NA CASSFRSGQPDTQYF
TRBJ2-5 TRBV14 NA CASSQAMTPGEETQYF
TRBJ2-5 TRBV7-8 NA CASSLRGGSGETQYF
TRBJ2-7 TRBV5-5 NA CASSTDRQGSYEQYF
TRBJ1-5 TRBV4-3 NA CASSQDGGTGMNQPQHF
TRBJ2-1 TRBV15 NA CATSPGTGDNEQFF
TRBJ2-7 TRBV7-9 NA CASSSTPPGSYEQYF
TRBJ1-1 TRBV14 NA CASSPQGQRHTEAFF
TRBJ2-7 TRBV20-1 NA CSARDGDRDYEQYF
TRBJ1-4 TRBV7-9 NA CASSRGEKLFF
TRBJ2-5 TRBV12-3/TRBV12-4 NA CASRPSGGAETQYF
TRBJ2-7 TRBV20-1 NA CSARDRRTYEQYF
TRBJ1-1 TRBV28 NA CASSLWGLGNTEAFF
TRBJ1-1 TRBV4-3 NA CASSQDGLRQLNTEAFF
TRBJ1-4 TRBV7-9 NA CASSTTANEKLFF
TRBJ1-5 TRBV7-2 NA CASSSQGNQPQHF
TRBJ2-1 TRBV5-1 NA CASSPTTSGYEQFF
TRBJ2-5 TRBV20-1 NA CSARGTSGAETQYF
TRBJ2-7 TRBV4-1 NA CASSQPGLHYEQYF
TRBJ2-3 TRBV12-3/TRBV12-4 medium-sized CASTQLGDTQYF
TRBJ1-1 TRBV4-2 NA CASSQEAGGTEAFF
TRBJ2-3 TRBV28 NA CASSFDPSGDTDTQYF
TRBJ2-1 TRBV9 NA CASSEGTDFGEQFF
TRBJ2-3 TRBV7-3 NA CASSLESQTETQYF
TRBJ2-7 TRBV5-1 NA CASSANRDRGSYEQYF
TRBJ1-1 TRBV5-6 NA CASSYITEAFF
TRBJ1-5 TRBV7-9 medium-sized CASSPFRDSNQPQHF
TRBJ2-7 TRBV7-9 NA CASSFGPNSTYEQYF
TRBJ1-2 TRBV7-9 NA CASSSTGRDGYTF
TRBJ2-1 TRBV23-1 NA CASSQSRDQPTIYNEQFF